The 14 T cell receptor beta chains given below trace back to one sample, sequenced in a study of T cell changes during pregnancy in multiple sclerosis (dated by TCRdb to the late 2010s). The library was obtained by the immunoSEQ multiplex PCR assay. TCRdb limited this immuneACCESS table to in-frame rearrangements with V and J called. A share of clones is missing; checked studies link under half to unresolved V genes, and the rest is unexplained. The sample table records 90,000 to 120,000 clones; approximately 90% of these occur just once. In total, the top ten clones hold 3% to 3.5% of the sample. The sample was peripheral blood, taken after pregnancy. The receptor set was obtained from a female donor with multiple sclerosis, enrolled in a pregnancy study.

This clone appeared a few times. This chain uses TRBV29-1 with TRBJ1-1; D is unresolved. The CDR3 covers 12 residues. Trimming removed 4 bases at V and 1 base at J, with 7 bases between. Germline V gene sequence: CDR1 SQVTM, CDR2 ANQGSEA. CDR3 sequence: CSVGLGNTEAFF. The DNA of the CDR3 is TGCAGCGTTGGTCTAGGGAACACTGAAGCTTTCTTT. The complete variable domain, with remaining parts taken from reference TRBV29-1 and TRBJ1-1, reads SAVISQKPSRDICQRGTSLTIQCQVDSQVTMMFWYRQQPGQSLTLIATANQGSEATYESGFVIDKFPISRPNLTFSTLTVSNMSPEDSSIYLCSVGLGNTEAFFGQGTRLTVV.

CDR3 bases: TGTGCCAGTAGTATAAGGGGACTAGCGGGGGGGCCCCCCCGGGAGACCCAGTACTTC. Protein product: CASSIRGLAGGPPRETQYF. The chain carries TRBV19 and TRBJ2-5, with 16 bases lining up with TRBD2. This CDR3 has 19 residues. Germline-derived CDR1 and CDR2 are LNHDA and SQIVND (reference sequence). V lost 2 bases to trimming and J lost 5 bases; unmatched junction nucleotides: 11. The full variable domain, completed using reference TRBV19 and TRBJ2-5, is DGGITQSPKYLFRKEGQNVTLSCEQNLNHDAMYWYRQDPGQGLRLIYYSQIVNDFQKGDIAEGYSVSREKKESFPLTVTSAQKNPTAFYLCASSIRGLAGGPPRETQYFGPGTRLLVL.

The chain uses TRBV7-9 and TRBJ1-2; 9 positions match TRBD1. There are 18 residues in the CDR3. Germline trimming cut 1 base from V and 1 base from J; bases unmatched to any gene: 10. Germline V gene lookup returns CDR1 SEHNR and CDR2 FQNEAQ (reference sequence). This CDR3 reads CASSLGGTGNLFNYGYTF. DNA of the CDR3: TGTGCCAGCAGCTTAGGCGGGACAGGGAATTTGTTTAACTATGGCTACACCTTC.

The DNA for the CDR3 is TGCGCCAGCAGCCATTTACCCGCCGGGACTAGAAGCTCCTACGAGCAGTACTTC. Translation gives CASSHLPAGTRSSYEQYF. V is TRBV4-1 and J is TRBJ2-7, with 8 bases identical to TRBD2. The CDR3 covers 18 residues. V shed 3 bases and J 0 bases; nucleotides not matched to a gene: 13. CDR1 and CDR2 from the germline V gene are MGHRA and YSYEKL.

As regards this clone: The same CDR3 is also encoded by other DNA sequences in this sample. The V call is TRBV5-4, the J call TRBJ2-1, with TRBD1 identical over 11 bases. This CDR3 contains 14 residues. CDR1 SGHNT and CDR2 YYREEE come from the germline V gene (reference sequence). V dropped 4 bases and J dropped 7; count of bases not matched to a gene: 4. CDR3 in DNA: TGTGCCAGCAGCCTTGGGACAGGGGGGAATGAGCAGTTCTTC. It is translated as CASSLGTGGNEQFF.

The rearrangement uses TRBV29-1 and TRBJ2-7; TRBD2 might be the D (6 bases). V was trimmed by 2 bases and J by 3 bases, leaving 17 bases between them. This CDR3 is 15 amino acids long. Per germline, CDR1 SQVTM and CDR2 ANQGSEA. CDR3 in DNA: TGCAGCGTTGAATATAGTCAGGAGGGGAGCTACGAGCAGTACTTC. This encodes CSVEYSQEGSYEQYF.

This chain joins TRBV7-8 and TRBJ1-2; 7 positions match TRBD1. After removal of 4 bases from V and 5 bases from J, the junction contained 10 bases not matched to a gene. Germline assignment: CDR1 SGHVS and CDR2 FQNEAQ. The CDR3 extends over 15 amino acids. CDR3 in DNA: TGTGCCAGCAGCTCGTGGACAGGCTTCGGATATGGCTACACCTTC. Translated, it gives CASSSWTGFGYGYTF.

The rearrangement links TRBV9 to TRBJ2-3; 8 bases align to TRBD2. CDR1 SGDLS and CDR2 YYNGEE come from the germline V gene. V lost 4 bases to trimming and J lost 2 bases; unmatched junction nucleotides: 6. This CDR3 is 15 amino acids long. CDR3 DNA: TGTGCCAGCAGCCCCCCGACTAGCGTCACAGATACGCAGTATTTT. It encodes CASSPPTSVTDTQYF.

The chain has TRBV6-5 and TRBJ2-3; tentative D call: TRBD2 (5 bases). Trimming pared 0 bases from V and 5 bases from J, leaving 9 bases between. This CDR3 contains 14 residues. Germline loops: CDR1 MNHEY, CDR2 SVGAGI. CDR3: CASSYSEAKDTQYF. The DNA of the CDR3 is TGTGCCAGCAGTTACTCGGAGGCAAAAGATACGCAGTATTTT.

The chain joins TRBV5-1 to TRBJ1-5; D is uncertain. The germline gives CDR1 SGHRS, CDR2 YFSETQ. The CDR3 length is 13 residues. V was pared by 4 bases and J by 2 bases, with 7 bases between. CDR3 region: CASSPSGNQPQHF. CDR3 sequence (DNA): TGCGCCAGCAGCCCTAGTGGCAATCAGCCCCAGCATTTT. The full variable domain, completed using reference TRBV5-1 and TRBJ1-5, is KAGVTQTPRYLIKTRGQQVTLSCSPISGHRSVSWYQQTPGQGLQFLFEYFSETQRNKGNFPGRFSGRQFSNSRSEMNVSTLELGDSALYLCASSPSGNQPQHFGDGTRLSIL.

The chain has TRBV7-9 and TRBJ1-3; D gene ambiguous. Germline CDR1 reads SEHNR; CDR2 reads FQNEAQ (reference sequence). The germline V and J ends were trimmed by 0 bases and 0 bases, with 6 bases remaining between them. The CDR3 has 15 amino acids. The CDR3 DNA reads as TGTGCCAGCAGCTTAGCGCCGAGCTCTGGAAACACCATATATTTT. It yields the protein CASSLAPSSGNTIYF.

This rearrangement joins TRBV30 to TRBJ2-7; weak D call: TRBD2 (6 bases). This CDR3 is built from 13 residues. The ends were cut back, 4 bases at V and 5 bases at J, with 15 bases in the middle. Germline values: CDR1 GTSNPN, CDR2 SVGIG (reference sequence). CDR3 sequence: CAWNASPGDEQYF. CDR3 nucleotides: TGTGCCTGGAACGCCTCCCCGGGAGACGAGCAGTACTTC.

V is TRBV7-2 and J is TRBJ2-5; tentatively, D is TRBD2 (7 bases). The CDR3 is 16 residues long. Germline CDR1 reads SGHTA; CDR2 reads FQGNSA. The V end was cut by 5 bases, the J end by 3 bases, with 19 bases between. The DNA for the CDR3 is TGTGCCAGCAGCCCTGGGGGGGGCCCCCAAGAAGAGACCCAGTACTTC. Protein product: CASSPGGGPQEETQYF.

This chain joins TRBV5-8 and TRBJ2-7; 7 bases align to TRBD2. Losses at the gene ends were 4 bases for V and 2 bases for J; bases not matched to a gene: 6. The length of the CDR3 is 14 residues. Germline loops: CDR1 SGHTS, CDR2 YDEGEE. As DNA, the CDR3 is TGTGCCAGCAGCCTGGGTGCGGGGGCCTACGAGCAGTACTTC. Protein: CASSLGAGAYEQYF.